This is a list of T cell receptor beta chains from one sample in a study of beta chain features in type 1 diabetes. Profiling relied on immunoSEQ multiplex PCR, and the TCRdb table lists in-frame clones only, not all of them. The sample includes fewer than 650,000 clones, roughly a sixth seen only once; the top ten take approximately 0.093%. Sequenced: naive CD4+ T cells from blood. These receptors were collected from a man between 18 and 29 years old in good health. Each CDR3 is given with its conserved first and last residue. The D gene is left open where the match is weak. Clone size is given for some rows only: seen once, a few or many times, or a class if the clone is expanded.

v_call	j_call	clone_size	d_call	cdr3_nt	cdr3_aa
TRBV15	TRBJ2-5	few	TRBD1	TGTGCCACCAGCAGGGACAGGGGCCATGAGACCCAGTACTTC	CATSRDRGHETQYF
TRBV7-2	TRBJ2-2	-	TRBD2	TGTGCCAGCAGCTACTCTAGCGGGGACACCGGGGAGCTGTTTTTT	CASSYSSGDTGELFF
TRBV15	TRBJ2-5	-	-	TGTGCCACCAGCAGAGATTCAGTTACGAAACAAGAGACCCAGTACTTC	CATSRDSVTKQETQYF
TRBV27	TRBJ2-3	few	TRBD1	TGTGCCACCCATACAGGGGACCCTAGCACAGATACGCAGTATTTT	CATHTGDPSTDTQYF
TRBV5-4	TRBJ1-1	-	-	TGTGCCAGCAGCCCCGGGACCCCACCCATGGGGGCTTTCTTT	CASSPGTPPMGAFF
TRBV28	TRBJ2-2	few	-	TGTGCCAGCGACTCCGCTAGTGCCACCGGGGAGCTGTTTTTT	CASDSASATGELFF
TRBV9	TRBJ2-7	few	TRBD2	TGTGCCAGCAGCGTAGCCGGGAGGGCCATAGGAGAGCAGTACTTC	CASSVAGRAIGEQYF
TRBV7-3	TRBJ2-1	few	TRBD1	TGTGCCAGCAGCCCGGGACAGAGATTTTCCTACAATGAGCAGTTCTTC	CASSPGQRFSYNEQFF
TRBV4-2	TRBJ2-7	-	TRBD2	TGTGCCAGCAGCCGGGCGGGGGGACACGAGCAGTACTTC	CASSRAGGHEQYF
TRBV15	TRBJ1-2	-	-	TGTGCCACCAGCAGACCAACCGACTATGGCTACACCTTC	CATSRPTDYGYTF
TRBV11-2	TRBJ2-6	-	TRBD1	TGTGCCAGCACTTCGCACAGGGGGGCCTCTGGGGCCAACGTCCTGACTTTC	CASTSHRGASGANVLTF
TRBV7-9	TRBJ1-6	-	-	TGTGCCAGCAGCTTGTATATCGGGCTAGAGCCGTCACCCCTCCACTTT	CASSLYIGLEPSPLHF
TRBV5-1	TRBJ1-3	few	-	TGCGCCAGCAAGGTCGGCCTCTCTGGAAACACCATATATTTT	CASKVGLSGNTIYF
TRBV30	TRBJ1-5	-	-	TGTGCCTGGAGTGCTGGGACAAATCGCAATCAGCCCCAGCATTTT	CAWSAGTNRNQPQHF
TRBV20-1	TRBJ1-1	few	-	TGCAGTTCTAGGGAGAACACTGAAGCTTTCTTT	CSSRENTEAFF
TRBV10-3	TRBJ2-1	few	TRBD2	TGTGCCATCAGTGAACTAGCGGGAGACTACAATGAGCAGTTCTTC	CAISELAGDYNEQFF
TRBV18	TRBJ1-1	-	TRBD1	TGTGCCAGCTCACGGGACAGGGGACGAGCCAACACTGAAGCTTTCTTT	CASSRDRGRANTEAFF
TRBV29-1	TRBJ2-7	few	TRBD1	TGCAGCGTTGAAGAGGGACAGGGGCGCGAGCAGTACTTC	CSVEEGQGREQYF
TRBV18	TRBJ2-4	-	-	TGTGCCAGCTCACCACCGGGGCGACAGCCACTAGCCAAAAACATTCAGTACTTC	CASSPPGRQPLAKNIQYF
TRBV2	TRBJ2-7	-	TRBD2	TGTGCCAGCAGAATAGCGGGAGGCGAGCAGTACTTC	CASRIAGGEQYF